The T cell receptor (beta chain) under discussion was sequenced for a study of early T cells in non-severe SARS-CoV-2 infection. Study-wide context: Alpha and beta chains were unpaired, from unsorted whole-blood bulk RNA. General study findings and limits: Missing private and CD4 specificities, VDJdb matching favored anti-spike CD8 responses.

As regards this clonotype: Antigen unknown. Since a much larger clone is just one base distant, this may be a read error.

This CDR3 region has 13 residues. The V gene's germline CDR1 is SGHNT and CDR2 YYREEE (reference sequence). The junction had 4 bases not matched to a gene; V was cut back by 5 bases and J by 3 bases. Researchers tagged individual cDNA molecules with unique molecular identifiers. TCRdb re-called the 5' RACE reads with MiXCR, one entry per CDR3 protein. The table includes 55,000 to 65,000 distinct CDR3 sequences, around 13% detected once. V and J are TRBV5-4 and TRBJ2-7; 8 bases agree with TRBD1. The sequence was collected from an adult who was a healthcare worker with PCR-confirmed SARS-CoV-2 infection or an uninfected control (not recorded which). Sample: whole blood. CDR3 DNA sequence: TGTGCCAGCAGAGAGACAGGGGTCTACGAGCAGTACTTC. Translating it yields CASRETGVYEQYF. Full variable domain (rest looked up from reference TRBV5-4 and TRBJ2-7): ETGVTQSPTHLIKTRGQQVTLRCSSQSGHNTVSWYQQALGQGPQFIFQYYREEENGRGNFPPRFSGLQFPNYSSELNVNALELDDSALYLCASRETGVYEQYFGPGTRLTVT.